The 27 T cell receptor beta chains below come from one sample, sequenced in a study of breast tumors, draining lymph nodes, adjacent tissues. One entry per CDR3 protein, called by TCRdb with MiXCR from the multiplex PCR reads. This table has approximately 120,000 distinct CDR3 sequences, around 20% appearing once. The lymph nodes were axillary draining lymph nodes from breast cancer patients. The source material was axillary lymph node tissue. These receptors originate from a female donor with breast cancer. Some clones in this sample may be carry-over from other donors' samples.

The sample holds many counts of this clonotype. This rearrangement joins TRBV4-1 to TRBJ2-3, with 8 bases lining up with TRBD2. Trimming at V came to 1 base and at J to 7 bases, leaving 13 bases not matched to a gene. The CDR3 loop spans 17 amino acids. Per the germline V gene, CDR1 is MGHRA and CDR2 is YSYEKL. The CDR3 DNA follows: TGCGCCAGCAGCCAAGTATCCGTCGGACTAGCCTCCCATACGCAGTATTTT. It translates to CASSQVSVGLASHTQYF.

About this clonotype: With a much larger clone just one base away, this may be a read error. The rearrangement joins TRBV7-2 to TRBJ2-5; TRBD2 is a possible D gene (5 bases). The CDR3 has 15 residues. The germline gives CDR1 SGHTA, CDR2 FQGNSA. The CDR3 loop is CASSYGPRGPETQCF. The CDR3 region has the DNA TGTGCCAGCAGCTACGGGCCTAGAGGGCCAGAGACCCAGTGCTTC. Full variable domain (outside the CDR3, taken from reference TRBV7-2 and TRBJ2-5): GAGVSQSPSNKVTEKGKDVELRCDPISGHTALYWYRQSLGQGLEFLIYFQGNSAPDKSGLPSDRFSAERTGGSVSTLTIQRTQQEDSAVYLCASSYGPRGPETQCFGPGTRLLVL.

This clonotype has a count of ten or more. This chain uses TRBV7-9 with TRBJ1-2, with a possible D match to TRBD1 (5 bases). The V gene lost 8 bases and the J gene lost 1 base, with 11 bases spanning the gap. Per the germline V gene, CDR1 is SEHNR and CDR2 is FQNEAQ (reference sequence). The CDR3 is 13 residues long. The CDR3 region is CASSWGSNYGYTF. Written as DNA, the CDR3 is TGTGCCAGCTCCTGGGGGAGTAACTATGGCTACACCTTC.

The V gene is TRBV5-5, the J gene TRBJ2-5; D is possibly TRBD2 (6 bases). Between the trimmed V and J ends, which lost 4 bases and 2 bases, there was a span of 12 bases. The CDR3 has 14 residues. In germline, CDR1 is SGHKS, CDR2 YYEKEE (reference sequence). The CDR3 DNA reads TGTGCCAGCAGCCGCGGGGACTTTCAAGAGACCCAGTACTTC. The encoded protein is CASSRGDFQETQYF.

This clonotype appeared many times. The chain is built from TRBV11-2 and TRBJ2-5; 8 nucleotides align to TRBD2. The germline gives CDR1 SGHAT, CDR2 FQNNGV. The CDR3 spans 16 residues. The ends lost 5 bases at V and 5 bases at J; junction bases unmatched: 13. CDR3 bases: TGTGCCAGCAGCCGGGGGGGAGGGGTGGGGCAGGAGACCCAGTACTTC. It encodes CASSRGGGVGQETQYF.

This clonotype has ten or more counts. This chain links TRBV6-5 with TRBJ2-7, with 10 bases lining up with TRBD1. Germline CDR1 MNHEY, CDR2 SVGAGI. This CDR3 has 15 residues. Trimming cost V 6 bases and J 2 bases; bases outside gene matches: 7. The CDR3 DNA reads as TGTGCCAGCAGCCGGGACAGGGGAAGAACCTACGAGCAGTACTTC. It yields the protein CASSRDRGRTYEQYF.

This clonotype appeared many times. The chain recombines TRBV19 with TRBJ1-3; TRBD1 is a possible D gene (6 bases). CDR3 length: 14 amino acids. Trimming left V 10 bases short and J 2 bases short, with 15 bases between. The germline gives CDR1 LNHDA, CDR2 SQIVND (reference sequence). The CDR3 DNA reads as TGTGCCACTGGGGGGACATCGGCTGGAAACACCATATATTTT. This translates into CATGGTSAGNTIYF.

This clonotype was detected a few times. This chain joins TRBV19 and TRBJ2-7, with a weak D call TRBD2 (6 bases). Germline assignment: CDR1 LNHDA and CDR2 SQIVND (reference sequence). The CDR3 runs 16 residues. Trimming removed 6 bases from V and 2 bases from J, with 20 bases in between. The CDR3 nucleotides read TGTGCCAGTAGCGGGGTGGAGGGCCCCCGCCCCTACGAGCAGTACTTC. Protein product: CASSGVEGPRPYEQYF.

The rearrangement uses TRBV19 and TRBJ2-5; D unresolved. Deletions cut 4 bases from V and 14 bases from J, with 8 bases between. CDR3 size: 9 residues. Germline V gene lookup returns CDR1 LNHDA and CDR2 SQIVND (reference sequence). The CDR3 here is CASSKNVYF. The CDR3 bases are TGTGCCAGTAGTAAAAACGTTTACTTC. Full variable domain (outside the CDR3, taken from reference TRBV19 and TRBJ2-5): DGGITQSPKYLFRKEGQNVTLSCEQNLNHDAMYWYRQDPGQGLRLIYYSQIVNDFQKGDIAEGYSVSREKKESFPLTVTSAQKNPTAFYLCASSKNVYFGPGTRLLVL.

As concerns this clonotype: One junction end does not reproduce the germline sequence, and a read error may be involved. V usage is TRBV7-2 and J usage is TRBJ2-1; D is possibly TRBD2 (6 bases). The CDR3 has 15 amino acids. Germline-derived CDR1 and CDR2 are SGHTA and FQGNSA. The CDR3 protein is CASSSAGSSYNEQLF. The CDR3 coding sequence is TGTGCCAGCAGCTCGGCCGGGAGCTCCTACAATGAGCAGCTCTTC.

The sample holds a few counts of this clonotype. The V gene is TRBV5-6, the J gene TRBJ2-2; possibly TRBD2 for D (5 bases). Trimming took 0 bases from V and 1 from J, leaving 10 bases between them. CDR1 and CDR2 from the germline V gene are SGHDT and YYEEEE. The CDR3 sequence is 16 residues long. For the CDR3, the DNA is TGTGCCAGCAGCTTGGCACGGACTCTGAACACCGGGGAGCTGTTTTTT. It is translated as CASSLARTLNTGELFF.

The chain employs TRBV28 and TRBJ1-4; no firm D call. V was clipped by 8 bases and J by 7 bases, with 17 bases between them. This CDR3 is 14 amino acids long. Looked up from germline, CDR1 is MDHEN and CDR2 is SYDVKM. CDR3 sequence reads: CASGLPAAPEKLFF. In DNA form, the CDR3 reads TGTGCCAGCGGTCTCCCGGCGGCTCCTGAAAAACTGTTTTTT. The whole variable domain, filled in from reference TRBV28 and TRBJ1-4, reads DVKVTQSSRYLVKRTGEKVFLECVQDMDHENMFWYRQDPGLGLRLIYFSYDVKMKEKGDIPEGYSVSREKKERFSLILESASTNQTSMYLCASGLPAAPEKLFFGSGTQLSVL.

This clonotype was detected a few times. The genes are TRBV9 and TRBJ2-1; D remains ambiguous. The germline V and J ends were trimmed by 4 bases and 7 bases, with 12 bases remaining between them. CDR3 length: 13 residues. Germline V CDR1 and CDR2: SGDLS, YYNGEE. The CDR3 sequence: CASSPDALNEQFF. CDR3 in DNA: TGTGCCAGCAGCCCGGACGCGTTGAATGAGCAGTTCTTC.

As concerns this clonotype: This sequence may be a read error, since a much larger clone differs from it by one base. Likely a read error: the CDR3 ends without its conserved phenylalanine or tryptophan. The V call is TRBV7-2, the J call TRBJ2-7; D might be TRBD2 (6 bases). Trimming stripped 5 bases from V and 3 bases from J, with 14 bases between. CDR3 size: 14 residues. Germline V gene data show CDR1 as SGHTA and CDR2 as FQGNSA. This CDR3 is CASSPSRLDYEQYL. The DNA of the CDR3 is TGTGCCAGCAGCCCCTCCCGACTAGACTACGAGCAGTACCTC.

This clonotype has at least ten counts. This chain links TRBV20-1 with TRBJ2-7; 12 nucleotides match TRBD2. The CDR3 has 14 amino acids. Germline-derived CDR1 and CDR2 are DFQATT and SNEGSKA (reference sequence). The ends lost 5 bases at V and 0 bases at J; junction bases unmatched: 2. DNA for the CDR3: TGCAGTGCTCTGACTAGCGGGAGCTCCTACGAGCAGTACTTC. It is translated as CSALTSGSSYEQYF.

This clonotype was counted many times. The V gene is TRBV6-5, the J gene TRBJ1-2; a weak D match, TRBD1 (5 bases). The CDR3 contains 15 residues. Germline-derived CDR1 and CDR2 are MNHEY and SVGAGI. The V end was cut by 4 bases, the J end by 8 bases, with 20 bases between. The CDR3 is CASSLGRGDSWGYTF. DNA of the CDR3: TGTGCCAGCAGTTTGGGGAGAGGGGATTCGTGGGGCTACACCTTC.

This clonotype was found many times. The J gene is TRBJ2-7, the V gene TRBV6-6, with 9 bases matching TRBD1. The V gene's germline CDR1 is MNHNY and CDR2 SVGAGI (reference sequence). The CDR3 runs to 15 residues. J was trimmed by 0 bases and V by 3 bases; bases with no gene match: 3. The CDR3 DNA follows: TGTGCCAGCAGTTATAGGGGACAGGGCTCCTACGAGCAGTACTTC. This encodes CASSYRGQGSYEQYF.

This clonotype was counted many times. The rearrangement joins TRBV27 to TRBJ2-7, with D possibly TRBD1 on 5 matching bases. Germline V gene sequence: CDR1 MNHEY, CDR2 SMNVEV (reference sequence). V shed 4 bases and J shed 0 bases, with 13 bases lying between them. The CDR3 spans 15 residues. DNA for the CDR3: TGTGCCAGCAGTTCACGGACACTCCACTCCTACGAGCAGTACTTC. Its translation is CASSSRTLHSYEQYF.

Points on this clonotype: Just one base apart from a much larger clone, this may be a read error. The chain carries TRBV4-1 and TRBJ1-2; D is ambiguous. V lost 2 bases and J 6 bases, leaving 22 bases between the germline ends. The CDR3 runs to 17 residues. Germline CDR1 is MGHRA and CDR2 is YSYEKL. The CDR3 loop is CASSQNGLAGDSHGYTF. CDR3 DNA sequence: TGCGCCAGCAGCCAAAATGGTCTGGCCGGCGATTCCCATGGCTACACCTTC.

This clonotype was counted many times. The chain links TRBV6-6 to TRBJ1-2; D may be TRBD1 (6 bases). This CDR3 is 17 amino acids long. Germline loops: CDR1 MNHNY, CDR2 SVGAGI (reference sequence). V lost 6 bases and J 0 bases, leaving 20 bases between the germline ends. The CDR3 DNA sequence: TGTGCCAGCAGGGGACCCGGGACAACTCAAGCTAACTATGGCTACACCTTC. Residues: CASRGPGTTQANYGYTF.

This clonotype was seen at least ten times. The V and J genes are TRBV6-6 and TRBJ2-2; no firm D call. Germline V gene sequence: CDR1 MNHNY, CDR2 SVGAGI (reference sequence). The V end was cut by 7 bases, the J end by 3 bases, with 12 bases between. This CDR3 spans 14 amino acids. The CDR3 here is CASTGYVDTGELFF. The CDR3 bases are TGTGCCAGCACGGGCTACGTCGACACCGGGGAGCTGTTTTTT.

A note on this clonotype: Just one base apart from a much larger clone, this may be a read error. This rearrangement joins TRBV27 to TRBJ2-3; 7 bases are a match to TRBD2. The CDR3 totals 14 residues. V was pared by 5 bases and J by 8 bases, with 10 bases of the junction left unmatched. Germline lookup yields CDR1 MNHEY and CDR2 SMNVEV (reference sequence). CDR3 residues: CASSPAETGGTQYF. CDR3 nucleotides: TGTGCCAGCAGTCCAGCGGAGACGGGGGGTACGCAGTATTTT.

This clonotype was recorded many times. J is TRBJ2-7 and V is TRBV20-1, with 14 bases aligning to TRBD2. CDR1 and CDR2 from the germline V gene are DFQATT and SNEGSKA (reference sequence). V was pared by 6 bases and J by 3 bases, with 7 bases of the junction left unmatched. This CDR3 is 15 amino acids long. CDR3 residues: CSAPGLAGALYEQYF. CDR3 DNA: TGCAGTGCCCCGGGACTAGCGGGAGCCCTCTACGAGCAGTACTTC.

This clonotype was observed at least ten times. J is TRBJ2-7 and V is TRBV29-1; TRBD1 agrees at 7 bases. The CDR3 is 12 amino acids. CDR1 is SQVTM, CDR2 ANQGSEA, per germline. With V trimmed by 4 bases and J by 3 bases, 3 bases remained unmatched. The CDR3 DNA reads TGCAGCGTTGCACAGGGGAGCTACGAGCAGTACTTC. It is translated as CSVAQGSYEQYF.

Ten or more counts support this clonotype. The CDR3 protein is CASSTPRSGRAYEQYF. In DNA, the CDR3 is TGTGCCAGCAGCACCCCGCGGTCAGGCAGGGCCTACGAGCAGTACTTC. The chain employs TRBV5-6 and TRBJ2-7, with D possibly matching TRBD1 (5 bases). The CDR3 is 16 amino acids. CDR1 SGHDT and CDR2 YYEEEE come from the germline V gene. The V end lost 4 bases, the J end lost 2 bases, and 19 bases lay between the germline ends.

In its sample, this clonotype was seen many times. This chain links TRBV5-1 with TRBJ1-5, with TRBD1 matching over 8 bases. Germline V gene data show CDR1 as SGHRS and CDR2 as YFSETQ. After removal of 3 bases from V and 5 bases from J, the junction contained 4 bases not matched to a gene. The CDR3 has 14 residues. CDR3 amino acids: CASSSDRVDQPQHF. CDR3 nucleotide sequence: TGCGCCAGCAGCTCGGACAGGGTGGATCAGCCCCAGCATTTT.

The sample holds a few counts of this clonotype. The CDR3 DNA reads TGTGCCAGCAGCCAAAACCCAGGGGGACAGGGGGAACAGCCCCAGCATTTT. Encoded protein: CASSQNPGGQGEQPQHF. The chain uses TRBV3-1 and TRBJ1-5; 11 bases map to TRBD1. Trimming at V came to 2 bases and at J to 7 bases, leaving 10 bases not matched to a gene. Germline V gene lookup returns CDR1 LGHDT and CDR2 YNNKEL (reference sequence). The CDR3 length is 17 residues. Full variable domain (outside the CDR3, taken from reference TRBV3-1 and TRBJ1-5): DTAVSQTPKYLVTQMGNDKSIKCEQNLGHDTMYWYKQDSKKFLKIMFSYNNKELIINETVPNRFSPKSPDKAHLNLHINSLELGDSAVYFCASSQNPGGQGEQPQHFGDGTRLSIL.